This is a list of T cell receptor beta chains from one sample in a study of spatial heterogeneity in lung cancer. Via MiXCR, TCRdb re-called the 5' RACE reads, giving one row per CDR3 protein. In the table there are some 44,000 distinct CDR3 sequences, around 15% of which are singletons. The input for sequencing was PBMCs, taken at surgery. Receptor source: a male donor with early-stage non-small cell lung cancer. Both conserved end residues are part of each CDR3. The D gene is left open where the match is weak. The size entry is marked missing in some rows and otherwise reads once, few, many or a size class.

v_gene	abundance	d_gene	j_gene	CDR3nt	CDR3aa
TRBV20-1	.	.	TRBJ2-7	TGCAGTGCGGAGAGACAGTCCTACGAGCAGTACTTC	CSAERQSYEQYF
TRBV5-6	.	.	TRBJ2-7	TGTGCCAGCAGCTGGTCATCTAGCCGGTCCTACGAGCAGTACTTC	CASSWSSSRSYEQYF
TRBV6-2/TRBV6-3	few	.	TRBJ2-7	TGTGCCAGCAGCCCATCCCCGCCACTACGCTACGAGCAGTACTTC	CASSPSPPLRYEQYF
TRBV15	.	TRBD2	TRBJ2-1	TGTGCCACCAGCGGTCCAGCGGGATTCTACAATGAGCAGTTCTTC	CATSGPAGFYNEQFF
TRBV7-2	many	TRBD2	TRBJ2-1	TGTGCCAGCACCAATAGCGGGAGTAGCGGGCGGGAGCAGTTCTTC	CASTNSGSSGREQFF
TRBV28	many	.	TRBJ2-1	TGTGCCAGCAGTTTAATCCGATGGGGACAAGGGGTCGGTTACTCCTACAATGAGCAGTTCTTC	CASSLIRWGQGVGYSYNEQFF
TRBV12-3/TRBV12-4	.	.	TRBJ2-2	TGTGCCAGCAGAGTGGACGGGCCCGGGGAGCTGTTTTTT	CASRVDGPGELFF
TRBV19	.	TRBD1	TRBJ1-6	TGTGCCAGTAGAGACAGGGCTGGTAATTCACCCCTCCACTTT	CASRDRAGNSPLHF
TRBV5-1	few	TRBD1	TRBJ2-3	TGCGCCAGCAGCGTAAAGACAGGGGATACCACAGATACGCAGTATTTT	CASSVKTGDTTDTQYF
TRBV6-5	.	TRBD2	TRBJ2-1	TGTGCCAGCAGTTACTCACCACTAGCGAAGGATGAGCAGTTCTTC	CASSYSPLAKDEQFF
TRBV27	few	.	TRBJ1-1	TGTGCCAGCAGGTCGGTGCAAATGAACACTGAAGCTTTCTTT	CASRSVQMNTEAFF
TRBV7-9	many	TRBD1	TRBJ1-6	TGTGCCAGCAGCATTCAGCGGACAGGGGGCGCCTCTTCACCCCTCCACTTT	CASSIQRTGGASSPLHF
TRBV29-1	few	.	TRBJ2-3	TGCAGCGTTGATTCCCGGACTAACACAGATACGCAGTATTTT	CSVDSRTNTDTQYF
TRBV12-3/TRBV12-4	once	.	TRBJ2-7	TGTGCCAGCAGTCCCCGTCCTCTCTACGAGCAGTACTTC	CASSPRPLYEQYF
TRBV4-1	many	TRBD2	TRBJ2-3	TGCGCCAGCAGCCAATCTCCAGCGGGGGCACCCACAGATACGCAGTATTTT	CASSQSPAGAPTDTQYF
TRBV29-1	.	.	TRBJ1-1	TGCAGCGTTCCAATTCAGATGAACACTGAAGCTTTCTTT	CSVPIQMNTEAFF
TRBV9	.	TRBD1	TRBJ2-7	TGTGCCAGCAGCGAGAGACAGGGGTTCGAGCAGTACTTC	CASSERQGFEQYF
TRBV6-5	.	TRBD1	TRBJ2-3	TGTGCCAGCAGGGCCCCCGGGACAGGGGGCGCAGATACGCAGTATTTT	CASRAPGTGGADTQYF
TRBV12-3/TRBV12-4	many	.	TRBJ1-1	TGTGCCAGCAGCCCCAGGGGCGGCACTGAAGCTTTCTTT	CASSPRGGTEAFF
TRBV5-4	many	.	TRBJ2-3	TGTGCCAGCAGCCCGAGGGGTAGCACAGATACGCAGTATTTT	CASSPRGSTDTQYF
TRBV4-3	many	TRBD2	TRBJ2-3	TGCGCCAGCAGCCGGAACGGGAGGGCCCGAGATACGCAGTATTTT	CASSRNGRARDTQYF
TRBV3-1	.	.	TRBJ1-2	TGTGCCAGCAGCCAAAGACAGTACACCTATGGCTACACCTTC	CASSQRQYTYGYTF
TRBV24-1	.	.	TRBJ2-3	TGTGCCACCAGTGATCCGCACCTGACAGGCACAGATACGCAGTATTTT	CATSDPHLTGTDTQYF
TRBV11-2	.	.	TRBJ1-2	TGTGCCAGCAGCTTAGATTCTGCAGCCTCCTATGGCTACACCTTC	CASSLDSAASYGYTF
TRBV10-1	many	.	TRBJ2-7	TGCGCCAGCAGTGAGTCGTACGGGGCCTACGAGCAGTACTTC	CASSESYGAYEQYF
TRBV6-7	.	.	TRBJ1-5	TGTGCCAGCAGTTACTCGAGTCCAGGGCGGCTGGGGGCCCAGCATTTT	CASSYSSPGRLGAQHF
TRBV29-1	few	.	TRBJ2-3	TGCAGCGTTTTGTCGGACACAGATACGCAGTATTTT	CSVLSDTDTQYF
TRBV4-1	many	.	TRBJ2-1	TGCGCCAGCAGACTCAAAACCCTAGCGACAAATTCCTACAATGAGCAGTTCTTC	CASRLKTLATNSYNEQFF
TRBV29-1	few	TRBD1	TRBJ1-1	TGCAGCGCTACCTCAACAGGGGGACCTGAAGCTTTCTTT	CSATSTGGPEAFF